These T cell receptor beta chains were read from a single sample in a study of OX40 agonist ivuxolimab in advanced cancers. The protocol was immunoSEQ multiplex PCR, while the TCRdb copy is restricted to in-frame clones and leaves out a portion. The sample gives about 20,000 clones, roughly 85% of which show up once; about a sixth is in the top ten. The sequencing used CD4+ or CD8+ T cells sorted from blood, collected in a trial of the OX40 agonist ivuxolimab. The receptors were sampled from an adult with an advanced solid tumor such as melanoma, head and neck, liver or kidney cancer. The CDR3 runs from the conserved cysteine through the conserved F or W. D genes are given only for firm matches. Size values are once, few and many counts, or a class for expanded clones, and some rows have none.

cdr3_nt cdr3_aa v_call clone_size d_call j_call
TGTGCCAGCAGTGAAACCTGGAGCACAGATACGCAGTATTTT CASSETWSTDTQYF TRBV2 once . TRBJ2-3
TGTGCCAGCAGTTACTCGTCTTCTCAGCGAGAGTACGAGCAGTACTTC CASSYSSSQREYEQYF TRBV6-6 . . TRBJ2-7
TGTGCCAGCAGCTTGATGCCAGGGGGGTCCGATACGCAGTATTTT CASSLMPGGSDTQYF TRBV7-3 . . TRBJ2-3
TGTGCTAGTGGTTTCGGACCCGGACTGTCCGACAATGAGCAGTTCTTC CASGFGPGLSDNEQFF TRBV12-5 . . TRBJ2-1
TGCAGCGTTGTTCCGGGTCAAGAGACCCAGTACTTC CSVVPGQETQYF TRBV29-1 . . TRBJ2-5
TGTGCCAGTAGTGCTCCCGGGACAGCATCCCACGAGCAGTACTTC CASSAPGTASHEQYF TRBV19 . TRBD1 TRBJ2-7
TGTGCCATCAGTGAGTTCCTTTCTAGCGGGGGTAACACCGGGGAGCTGTTTTTT CAISEFLSSGGNTGELFF TRBV10-3 . TRBD2 TRBJ2-2
TGCGCCAGCAGCCCACAGGGGGGCCAAGAGACCCAGTACTTC CASSPQGGQETQYF TRBV5-1 . TRBD1 TRBJ2-5
TGCGCCAGCAGCTCTTTAGCGGGTGATAGCGAGCAGTACTTC CASSSLAGDSEQYF TRBV5-1 . TRBD2 TRBJ2-7
TGTGCCAGCAGCCCCACACGGGCGACCTCTGGAAACACCATATATTTT CASSPTRATSGNTIYF TRBV7-9 . . TRBJ1-3
TGTGCCAGCAGCTCGCAGGGGCTAACTAGCACAGATACGCAGTATTTT CASSSQGLTSTDTQYF TRBV7-3 once . TRBJ2-3
TGTGCCAGCAGCTTAAATTTAGAGACCCAGTACTTC CASSLNLETQYF TRBV11-2 . . TRBJ2-5
TGTGCCACCAGCCCTAGACTAGGAGAAGAGACCCAGTACTTC CATSPRLGEETQYF TRBV15 . . TRBJ2-5
TGTGCCAGCAGCGCCAGTGGGGTTTATGGCTACACCTTC CASSASGVYGYTF TRBV9 . . TRBJ1-2
TGTGCCAGCAGCCCGAACAGGGGGTCTTCGCTTGGAAACACCATATATTTT CASSPNRGSSLGNTIYF TRBV7-2 . TRBD1 TRBJ1-3
TGTGCCAGCAGCCAAGATCAACGGCGGGGGAACACCGGGGAGCTGTTTTTT CASSQDQRRGNTGELFF TRBV4-2 once . TRBJ2-2
TGTGCCAGCAGCTCATCCCCCTACGAGCAGTACTTC CASSSSPYEQYF TRBV5-6 . . TRBJ2-7
TGCAGCGTTGAGGGACTGAGGAGCTCCTACAATGAGCAGTTCTTC CSVEGLRSSYNEQFF TRBV29-1 . . TRBJ2-1
TGTGCCAGCAGTGCGGCACGTAACACTGAAGCTTTCTTT CASSAARNTEAFF TRBV25-1 . . TRBJ1-1
TGTGCCAGTTGGGACAGGGGGGACAATGAGCAGTTCTTC CASWDRGDNEQFF TRBV5-5 . TRBD1 TRBJ2-1
TGTGCCAGCACTACGCGGCGGAGGGAAACAGATACGCAGTATTTT CASTTRRRETDTQYF TRBV6-4 once . TRBJ2-3
TGCAGCGTTGAAGGGGGGACGGGACAGGGTACCTACGAGCAGTACTTC CSVEGGTGQGTYEQYF TRBV29-1 . TRBD1 TRBJ2-7